The entry below describes one T cell receptor (beta chain). Antigen specificity is unknown. This entry comes from a study of cytomegalovirus exposure and HLA in healthy donors. Findings and caveats of the study: Across HLA loci, a later analysis found differing TCR association rates, with DRB1 most and HLA-C fewest. A further, later analysis showed that HLA-associated TCR beta chains (compared with equally common others) were more clonally expanded.

This PCR relied on a set of 60 Vbeta primers and 13 Jbeta primers. Data came from immunoSEQ multiplex PCR; TCRdb stores just in-frame clones and leaves some out. The repertoire includes 95,000 to 100,000 clones, 76% of them detected once, and 1.5% to 2.5% sits in the top ten. Specimen: PBMCs. The TCR sequence derives from a man aged 40-50 years in good health and CMV-seronegative.

The CDR3 protein is CASSVIGLRGETQYF. CDR3 nucleotides: TGTGCCAGCAGCGTAATAGGGTTAAGAGGGGAGACCCAGTACTTC. V usage is TRBV9 and J usage is TRBJ2-5; maybe TRBD2 (5 bases). Germline values: CDR1 SGDLS, CDR2 YYNGEE. The length of the CDR3 is 15 residues. V lost 1 base and J 5 bases, leaving 15 bases between the germline ends. The full variable domain, completed using reference TRBV9 and TRBJ2-5, is DSGVTQTPKHLITATGQRVTLRCSPRSGDLSVYWYQQSLDQGLQFLIQYYNGEERAKGNILERFSAQQFPDLHSELNLSSLELGDSALYFCASSVIGLRGETQYFGPGTRLLVL.